A single sample gave rise to the 6 T cell receptor beta chains below, sequenced in a study of cytomegalovirus exposure and HLA in healthy donors. The primer mix had 60 Vbeta and 13 Jbeta primers. Sequenced by immunoSEQ multiplex PCR; TCRdb stores in-frame clones only, minus some. The table records 150,000 to 200,000 clones, approximately 76% of them present only once. What was sequenced was PBMCs. These receptors all come from a woman aged 18-29 years in good health and CMV-seropositive.

This clone was seen a single time. This chain connects TRBV7-8 to TRBJ1-5, with a weak D call TRBD1 (6 bases). This CDR3 spans 15 amino acids. Trimming took 1 base from V and 3 from J, leaving 10 bases between them. Germline CDR1 SGHVS, CDR2 FQNEAQ. CDR3 nucleotides: TGTGCCAGCAGCTTAGGGCAGGGGAACAATCAGCCCCAGCATTTT. It specifies CASSLGQGNNQPQHF.

The chain has TRBV6-4 and TRBJ2-1; 7 bases are a match to TRBD1. V shed 5 bases and J 8 bases; nucleotides not matched to a gene: 6. Germline values: CDR1 MRHNA, CDR2 SNTAGT. The CDR3 is 13 residues long. Here the CDR3 DNA reads TGTGCCAGCAGTCGGACAGGTGGGGATGAGCAGTTCTTC. Translating gives CASSRTGGDEQFF.

This clone was counted between two and nine times. The chain links TRBV7-9 to TRBJ1-2; D unclear. V was cut by 2 bases and J by 4 bases, with 8 bases left in between. Germline V gene data show CDR1 as SEHNR and CDR2 as FQNEAQ (reference sequence). The length of the CDR3 is 13 residues. The CDR3, as DNA: TGTGCCAGCAGCTTATTCACCAGCTATGGCTACACCTTC. This codes for CASSLFTSYGYTF.

This chain uses TRBV5-4 with TRBJ1-3; a weak D match, TRBD1 (5 bases). Deletions cut 0 bases from V and 3 bases from J, with 16 bases between. The CDR3 totals 17 residues. From germline, CDR1 is SGHNT and CDR2 YYREEE (reference sequence). For the CDR3, the DNA is TGTGCCAGCAGCTTGGGGATCGGGGGACTCAATGGAAACACCATATATTTT. It encodes CASSLGIGGLNGNTIYF.

V is TRBV7-2 and J is TRBJ2-2; 11 bases agree with TRBD2. Germline V gene data show CDR1 as SGHTA and CDR2 as FQGNSA. Trimming at V came to 3 bases and at J to 1 base, leaving 1 base not matched to a gene. The CDR3 sequence is 16 residues long. CDR3 sequence: CASSFTSGGNTGELFF. For the CDR3, the DNA is TGTGCCAGCAGCTTTACTAGCGGGGGGAACACCGGGGAGCTGTTTTTT.

The chain combines TRBV11-2 with TRBJ1-5; D is ambiguous. The CDR3 has 13 amino acids. Trimming pared 5 bases from V and 5 bases from J, leaving 10 bases between. Germline CDR1 and CDR2: SGHAT and FQNNGV. In nucleotides, the CDR3 is TGTGCCAGCAGCGTCGCCCTATATCAGCCCCAGCATTTT. It yields the protein CASSVALYQPQHF.